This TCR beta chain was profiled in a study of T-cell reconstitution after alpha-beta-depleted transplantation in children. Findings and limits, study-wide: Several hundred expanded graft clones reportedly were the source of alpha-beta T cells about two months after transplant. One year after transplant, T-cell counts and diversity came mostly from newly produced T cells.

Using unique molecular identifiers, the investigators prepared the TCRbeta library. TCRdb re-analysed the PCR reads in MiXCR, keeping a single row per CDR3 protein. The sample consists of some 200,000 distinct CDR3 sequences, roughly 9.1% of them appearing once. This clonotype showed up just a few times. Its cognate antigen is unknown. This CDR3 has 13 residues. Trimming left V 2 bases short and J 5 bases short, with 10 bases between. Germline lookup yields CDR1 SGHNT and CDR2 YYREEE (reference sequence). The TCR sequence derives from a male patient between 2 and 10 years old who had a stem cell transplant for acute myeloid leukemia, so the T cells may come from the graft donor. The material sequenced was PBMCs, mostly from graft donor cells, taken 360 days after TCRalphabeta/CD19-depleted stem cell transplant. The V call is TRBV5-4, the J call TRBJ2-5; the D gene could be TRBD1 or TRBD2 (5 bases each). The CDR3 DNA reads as TGTGCCAGCAGCTTTCGGGACCTCGAGACCCAGTACTTC. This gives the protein CASSFRDLETQYF.